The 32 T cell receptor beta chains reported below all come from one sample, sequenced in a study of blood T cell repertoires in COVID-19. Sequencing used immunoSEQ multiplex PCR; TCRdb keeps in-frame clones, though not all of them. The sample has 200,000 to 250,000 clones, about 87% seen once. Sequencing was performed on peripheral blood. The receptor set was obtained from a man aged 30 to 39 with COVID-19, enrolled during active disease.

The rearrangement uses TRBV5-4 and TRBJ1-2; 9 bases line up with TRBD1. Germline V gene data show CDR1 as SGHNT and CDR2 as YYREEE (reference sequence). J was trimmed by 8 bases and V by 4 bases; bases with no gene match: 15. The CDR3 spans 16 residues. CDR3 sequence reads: CASSDGYYRGLRGYTF. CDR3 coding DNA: TGTGCCAGCAGCGACGGGTATTACAGGGGGCTACGCGGCTACACCTTC.

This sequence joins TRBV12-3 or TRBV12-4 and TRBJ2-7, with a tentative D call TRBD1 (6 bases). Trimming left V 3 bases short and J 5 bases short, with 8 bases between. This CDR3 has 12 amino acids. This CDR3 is CASSFTGNEQYF. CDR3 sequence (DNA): TGTGCCAGCAGTTTCACAGGGAACGAGCAGTACTTC.

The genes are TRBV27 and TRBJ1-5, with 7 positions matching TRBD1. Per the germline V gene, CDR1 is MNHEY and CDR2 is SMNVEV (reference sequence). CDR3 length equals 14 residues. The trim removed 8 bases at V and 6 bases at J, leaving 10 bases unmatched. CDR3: CASSDRDGSQPQHF. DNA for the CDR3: TGTGCCAGCTCTGACAGGGATGGTAGTCAGCCCCAGCATTTT.

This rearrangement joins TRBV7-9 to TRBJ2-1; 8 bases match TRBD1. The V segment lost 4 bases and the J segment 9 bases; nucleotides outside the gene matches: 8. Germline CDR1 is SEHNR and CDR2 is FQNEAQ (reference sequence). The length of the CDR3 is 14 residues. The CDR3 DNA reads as TGTGCCAGCAGCTCCCCCGCAGGGGGCACTGAGCAGTTCTTC. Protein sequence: CASSSPAGGTEQFF.

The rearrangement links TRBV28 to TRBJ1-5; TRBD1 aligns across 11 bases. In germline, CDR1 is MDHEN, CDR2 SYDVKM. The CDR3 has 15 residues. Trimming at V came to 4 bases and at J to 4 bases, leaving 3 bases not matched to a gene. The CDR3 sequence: CASSSGQGANQPQHF. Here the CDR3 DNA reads TGTGCCAGCAGTTCCGGACAGGGGGCAAATCAGCCCCAGCATTTT.

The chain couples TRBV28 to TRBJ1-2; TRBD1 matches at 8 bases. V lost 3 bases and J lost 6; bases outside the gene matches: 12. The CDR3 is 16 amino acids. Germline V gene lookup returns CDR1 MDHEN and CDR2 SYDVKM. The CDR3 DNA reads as TGTGCCAGCAGTTTGCCGACAGGGGAATTCATCAATGGCTACACCTTC. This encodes CASSLPTGEFINGYTF.

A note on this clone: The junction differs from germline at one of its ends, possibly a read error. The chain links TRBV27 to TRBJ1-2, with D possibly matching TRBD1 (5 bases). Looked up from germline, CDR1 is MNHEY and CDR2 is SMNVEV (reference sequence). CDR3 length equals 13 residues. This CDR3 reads CASTFDRSYGYTF. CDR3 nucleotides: TGTGCCAGCACCTTTGACAGATCCTATGGCTACACCTTT.

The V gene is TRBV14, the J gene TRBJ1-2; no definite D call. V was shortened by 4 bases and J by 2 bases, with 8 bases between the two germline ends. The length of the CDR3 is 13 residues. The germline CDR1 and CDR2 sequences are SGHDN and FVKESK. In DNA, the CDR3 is TGTGCCAGCAGCCCGAGTTTGAACTATGGCTACACCTTC. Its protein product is CASSPSLNYGYTF.

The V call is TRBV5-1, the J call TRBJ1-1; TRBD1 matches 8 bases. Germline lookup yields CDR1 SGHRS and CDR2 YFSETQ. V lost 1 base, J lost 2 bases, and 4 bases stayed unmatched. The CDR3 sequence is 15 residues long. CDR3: CASSLPGQGNTEAFF. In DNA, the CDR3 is TGCGCCAGCAGCTTGCCCGGACAGGGCAACACTGAAGCTTTCTTT.

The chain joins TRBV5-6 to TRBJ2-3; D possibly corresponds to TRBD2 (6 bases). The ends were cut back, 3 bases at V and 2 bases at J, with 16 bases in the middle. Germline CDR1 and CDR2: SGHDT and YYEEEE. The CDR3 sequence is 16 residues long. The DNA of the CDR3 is TGTGCCAGCAGCTGGGCGGGCGGAGGGGACACAGATACGCAGTATTTT. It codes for CASSWAGGGDTDTQYF.

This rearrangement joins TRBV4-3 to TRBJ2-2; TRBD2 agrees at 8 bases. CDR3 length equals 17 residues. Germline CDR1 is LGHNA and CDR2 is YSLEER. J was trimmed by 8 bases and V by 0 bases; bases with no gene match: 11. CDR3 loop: CASSQDHSAGGIGELFF. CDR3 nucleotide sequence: TGCGCCAGCAGCCAAGATCATTCGGCGGGGGGCATAGGGGAGCTGTTTTTT.

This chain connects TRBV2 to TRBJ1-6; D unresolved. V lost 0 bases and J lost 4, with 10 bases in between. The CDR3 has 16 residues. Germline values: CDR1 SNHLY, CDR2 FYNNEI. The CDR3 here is CASSEAGSGYNSPLHF. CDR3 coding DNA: TGTGCCAGCAGTGAAGCCGGATCGGGGTATAATTCACCCCTCCACTTT.

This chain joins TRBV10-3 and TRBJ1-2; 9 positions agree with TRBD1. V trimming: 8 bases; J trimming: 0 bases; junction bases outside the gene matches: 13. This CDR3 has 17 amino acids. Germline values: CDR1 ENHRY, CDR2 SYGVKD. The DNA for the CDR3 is TGTGCCATCGCTATCTTAAACAGGGGGCTATCTAACTATGGCTACACCTTC. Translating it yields CAIAILNRGLSNYGYTF.

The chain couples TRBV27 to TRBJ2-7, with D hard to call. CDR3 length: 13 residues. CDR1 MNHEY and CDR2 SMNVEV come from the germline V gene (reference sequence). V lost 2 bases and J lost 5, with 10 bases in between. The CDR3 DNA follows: TGTGCCAGCAGTTTAAACAGTGCCGACGAGCAGTACTTC. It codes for CASSLNSADEQYF.

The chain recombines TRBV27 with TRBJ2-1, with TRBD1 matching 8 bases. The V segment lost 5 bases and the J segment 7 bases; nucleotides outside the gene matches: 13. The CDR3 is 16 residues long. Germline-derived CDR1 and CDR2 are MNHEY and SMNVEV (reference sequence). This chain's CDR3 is CASSPTGFRDRNEQFF. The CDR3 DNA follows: TGTGCCAGCAGTCCCACAGGGTTTAGGGACAGGAATGAGCAGTTCTTC.

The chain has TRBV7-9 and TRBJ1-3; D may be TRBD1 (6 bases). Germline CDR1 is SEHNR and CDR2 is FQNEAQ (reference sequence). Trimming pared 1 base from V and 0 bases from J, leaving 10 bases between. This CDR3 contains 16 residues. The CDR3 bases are TGTGCCAGCAGCTTAGGTCAGGGGCTCTCTGGAAACACCATATATTTT. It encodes CASSLGQGLSGNTIYF.

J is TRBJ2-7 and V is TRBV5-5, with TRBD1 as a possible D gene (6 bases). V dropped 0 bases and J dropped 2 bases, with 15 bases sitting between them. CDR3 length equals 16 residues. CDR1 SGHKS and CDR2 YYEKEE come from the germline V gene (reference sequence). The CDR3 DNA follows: TGTGCCAGCAGCTTGGGTCCGGACAGAAGCCCCTACGAGCAGTACTTC. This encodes CASSLGPDRSPYEQYF.

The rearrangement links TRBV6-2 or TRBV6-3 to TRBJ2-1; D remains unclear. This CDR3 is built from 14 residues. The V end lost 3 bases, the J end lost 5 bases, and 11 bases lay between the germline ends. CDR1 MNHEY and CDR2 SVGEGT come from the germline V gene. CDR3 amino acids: CASSYEGRDNEQFF. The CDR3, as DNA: TGTGCCAGCAGTTATGAAGGTCGGGACAATGAGCAGTTCTTC.

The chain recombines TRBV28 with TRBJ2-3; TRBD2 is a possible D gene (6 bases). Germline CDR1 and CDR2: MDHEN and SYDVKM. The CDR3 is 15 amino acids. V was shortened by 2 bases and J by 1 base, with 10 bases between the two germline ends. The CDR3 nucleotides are TGTGCCAGCAGTTTACCGGGAGACGGCACAGATACGCAGTATTTT. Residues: CASSLPGDGTDTQYF.

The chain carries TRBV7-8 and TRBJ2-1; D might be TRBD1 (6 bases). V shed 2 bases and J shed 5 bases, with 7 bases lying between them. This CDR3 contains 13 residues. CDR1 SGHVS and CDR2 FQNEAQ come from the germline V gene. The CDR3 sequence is CASSLNRDNEQFF. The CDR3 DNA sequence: TGTGCCAGCAGCTTAAACAGGGACAATGAGCAGTTCTTC. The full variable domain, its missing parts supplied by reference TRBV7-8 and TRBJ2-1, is GAGVSQSPRYKVAKRGQDVALRCDPISGHVSLFWYQQALGQGPEFLTYFQNEAQLDKSGLPSDRFFAERPEGSVSTLKIQRTQQEDSAVYLCASSLNRDNEQFFGPGTRLTVL.

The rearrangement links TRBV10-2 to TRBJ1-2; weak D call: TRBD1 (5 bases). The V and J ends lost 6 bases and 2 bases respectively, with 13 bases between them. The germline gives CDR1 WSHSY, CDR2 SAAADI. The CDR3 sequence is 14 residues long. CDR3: CASSPAGGNYGYTF. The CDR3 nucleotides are TGCGCCAGCAGCCCCGCGGGGGGGAACTATGGCTACACCTTC.

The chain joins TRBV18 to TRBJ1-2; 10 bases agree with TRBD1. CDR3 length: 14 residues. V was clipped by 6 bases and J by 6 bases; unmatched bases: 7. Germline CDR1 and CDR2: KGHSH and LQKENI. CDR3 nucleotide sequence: TGTGCCAGCTCTCGGTCCGGGACAGGGGATGGCTACACCTTC. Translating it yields CASSRSGTGDGYTF.

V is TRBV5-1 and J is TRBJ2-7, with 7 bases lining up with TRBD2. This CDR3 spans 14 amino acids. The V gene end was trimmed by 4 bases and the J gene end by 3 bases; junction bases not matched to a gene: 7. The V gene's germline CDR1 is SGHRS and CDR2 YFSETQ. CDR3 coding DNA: TGCGCCAGCAGCGTTAGCGGGTTGGACTACGAGCAGTACTTC. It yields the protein CASSVSGLDYEQYF.

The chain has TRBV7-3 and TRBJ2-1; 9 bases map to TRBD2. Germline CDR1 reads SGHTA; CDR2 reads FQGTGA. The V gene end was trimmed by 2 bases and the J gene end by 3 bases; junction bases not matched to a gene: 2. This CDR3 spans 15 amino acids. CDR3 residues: CASSLVSGSYNEQFF. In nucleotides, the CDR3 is TGTGCCAGCAGCTTAGTTAGCGGGAGCTACAATGAGCAGTTCTTC.

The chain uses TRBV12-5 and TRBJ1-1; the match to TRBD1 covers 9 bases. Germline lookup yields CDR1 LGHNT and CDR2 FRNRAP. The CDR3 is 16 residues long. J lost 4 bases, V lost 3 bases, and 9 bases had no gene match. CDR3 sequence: CASGFPSGTGITEAFF. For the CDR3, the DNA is TGTGCTAGTGGTTTCCCGTCCGGGACAGGGATCACTGAAGCTTTCTTT.

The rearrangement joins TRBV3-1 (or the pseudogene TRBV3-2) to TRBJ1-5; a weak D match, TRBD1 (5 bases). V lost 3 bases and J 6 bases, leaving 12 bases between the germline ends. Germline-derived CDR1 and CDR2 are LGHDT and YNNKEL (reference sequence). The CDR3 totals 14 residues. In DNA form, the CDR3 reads TGTGCCAGCAGCCATCGGGGGGTTCTTCAGCCCCAGCATTTT. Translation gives CASSHRGVLQPQHF.

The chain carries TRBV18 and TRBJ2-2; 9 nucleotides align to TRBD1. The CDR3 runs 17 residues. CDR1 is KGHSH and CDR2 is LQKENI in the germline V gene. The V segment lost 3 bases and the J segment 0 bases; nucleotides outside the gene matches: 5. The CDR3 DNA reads TGTGCCAGCTCACCGCTGGGACAGGGAACGAACACCGGGGAGCTGTTTTTT. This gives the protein CASSPLGQGTNTGELFF.

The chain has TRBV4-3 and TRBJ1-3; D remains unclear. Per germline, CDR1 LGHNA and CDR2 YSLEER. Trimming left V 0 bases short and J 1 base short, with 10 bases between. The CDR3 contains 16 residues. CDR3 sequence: CASSQDRISSGNTIYF. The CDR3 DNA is TGCGCCAGCAGCCAAGACAGGATTTCGTCTGGAAACACCATATATTTT.

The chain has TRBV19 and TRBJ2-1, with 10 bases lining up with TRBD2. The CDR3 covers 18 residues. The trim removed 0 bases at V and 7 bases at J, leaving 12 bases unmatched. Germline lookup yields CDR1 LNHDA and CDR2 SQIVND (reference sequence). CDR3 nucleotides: TGTGCCAGTAGTATAGACACCATCCTAGCGGGAGTTCGAAATGAGCAGTTCTTC. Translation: CASSIDTILAGVRNEQFF.

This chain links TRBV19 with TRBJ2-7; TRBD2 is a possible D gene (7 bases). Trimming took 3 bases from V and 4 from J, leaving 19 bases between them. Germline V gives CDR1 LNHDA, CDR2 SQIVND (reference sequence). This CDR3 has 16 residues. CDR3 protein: CASSIVGGGGSYEQYF. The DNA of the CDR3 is TGTGCCAGTAGTATTGTTGGTGGCGGGGGCTCGTACGAGCAGTACTTC.

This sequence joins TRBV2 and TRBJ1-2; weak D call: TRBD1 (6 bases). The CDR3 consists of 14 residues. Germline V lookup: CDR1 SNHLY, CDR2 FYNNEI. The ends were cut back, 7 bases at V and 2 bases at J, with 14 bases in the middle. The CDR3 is CASTAGQLNYGYTF. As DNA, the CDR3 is TGTGCCAGCACTGCCGGACAGCTAAACTATGGCTACACCTTC.

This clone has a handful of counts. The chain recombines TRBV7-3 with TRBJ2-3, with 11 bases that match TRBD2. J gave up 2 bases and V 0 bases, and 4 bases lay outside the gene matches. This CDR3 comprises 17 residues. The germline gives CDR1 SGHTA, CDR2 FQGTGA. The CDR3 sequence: CASSLTSGGADTDTQYF. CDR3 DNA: TGTGCCAGCAGCTTAACTAGCGGGGGGGCGGACACAGATACGCAGTATTTT.